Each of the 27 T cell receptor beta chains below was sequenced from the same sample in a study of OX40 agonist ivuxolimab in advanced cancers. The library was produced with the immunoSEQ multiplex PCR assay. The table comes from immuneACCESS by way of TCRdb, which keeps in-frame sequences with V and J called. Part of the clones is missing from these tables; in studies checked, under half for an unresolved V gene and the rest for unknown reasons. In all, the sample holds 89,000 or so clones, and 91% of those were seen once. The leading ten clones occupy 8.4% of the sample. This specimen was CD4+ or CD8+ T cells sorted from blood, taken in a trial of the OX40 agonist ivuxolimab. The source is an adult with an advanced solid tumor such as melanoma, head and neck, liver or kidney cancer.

Here the CDR3 DNA reads TGTGCCAGTAGTATAGGTAAGGGGGCATGGCAGCCCCAGCATTTT. Translated, it gives CASSIGKGAWQPQHF. The chain is built from TRBV19 and TRBJ1-5; 7 nucleotides align to TRBD1. Germline CDR1 is LNHDA and CDR2 is SQIVND (reference sequence). V shed 1 base and J 7 bases; nucleotides not matched to a gene: 7. The CDR3 is made up of 15 amino acids. Supplemented by reference TRBV19 and TRBJ1-5, the full variable domain reads DGGITQSPKYLFRKEGQNVTLSCEQNLNHDAMYWYRQDPGQGLRLIYYSQIVNDFQKGDIAEGYSVSREKKESFPLTVTSAQKNPTAFYLCASSIGKGAWQPQHFGDGTRLSIL.

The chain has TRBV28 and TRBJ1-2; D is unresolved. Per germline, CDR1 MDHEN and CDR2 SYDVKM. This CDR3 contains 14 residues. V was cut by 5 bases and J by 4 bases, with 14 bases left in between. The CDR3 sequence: CASSAVDLSYGYTF. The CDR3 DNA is TGTGCCAGCAGTGCGGTGGACCTAAGCTATGGCTACACCTTC.

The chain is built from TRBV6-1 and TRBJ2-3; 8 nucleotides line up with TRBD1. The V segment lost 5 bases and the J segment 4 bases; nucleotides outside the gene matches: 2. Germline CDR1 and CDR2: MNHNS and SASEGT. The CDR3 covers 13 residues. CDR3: CASSLQGADTQYF. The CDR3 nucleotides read TGTGCCAGCAGTTTACAGGGGGCAGATACGCAGTATTTT.

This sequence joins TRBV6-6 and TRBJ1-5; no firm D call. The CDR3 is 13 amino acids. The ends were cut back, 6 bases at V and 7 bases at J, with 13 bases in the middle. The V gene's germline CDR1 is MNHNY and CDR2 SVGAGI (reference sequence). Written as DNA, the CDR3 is TGTGCCAGCAGCCAACAGCCAGGACAGCCCCAGCATTTT. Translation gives CASSQQPGQPQHF.

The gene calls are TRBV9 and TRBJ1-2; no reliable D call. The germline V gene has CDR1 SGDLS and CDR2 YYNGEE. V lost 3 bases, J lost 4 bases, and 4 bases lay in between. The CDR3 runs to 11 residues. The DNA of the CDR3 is TGTGCCAGCAGCGGGATCTATGGCTACACCTTC. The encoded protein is CASSGIYGYTF.

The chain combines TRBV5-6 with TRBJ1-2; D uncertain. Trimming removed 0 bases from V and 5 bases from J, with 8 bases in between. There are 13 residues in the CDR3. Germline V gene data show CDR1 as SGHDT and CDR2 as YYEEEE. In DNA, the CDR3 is TGTGCCAGCAGCTTGGTAGCGGATTATGGCTACACCTTC. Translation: CASSLVADYGYTF. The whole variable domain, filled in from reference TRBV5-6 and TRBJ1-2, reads DAGVTQSPTHLIKTRGQQVTLRCSPKSGHDTVSWYQQALGQGPQFIFQYYEEEERQRGNFPDRFSGHQFPNYSSELNVNALLLGDSALYLCASSLVADYGYTFGSGTRLTVV.

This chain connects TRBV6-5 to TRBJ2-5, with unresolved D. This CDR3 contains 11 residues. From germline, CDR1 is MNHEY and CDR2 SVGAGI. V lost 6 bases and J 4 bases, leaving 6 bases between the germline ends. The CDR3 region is CASSRGETQYF. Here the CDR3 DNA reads TGTGCCAGCAGCCGCGGAGAGACCCAGTACTTC.

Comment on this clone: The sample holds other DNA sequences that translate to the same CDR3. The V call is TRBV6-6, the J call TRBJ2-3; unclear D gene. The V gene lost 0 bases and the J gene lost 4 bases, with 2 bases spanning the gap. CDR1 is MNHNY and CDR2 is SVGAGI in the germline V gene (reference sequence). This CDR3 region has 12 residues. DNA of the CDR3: TGTGCCAGCAGTTACTCCCCAGATACGCAGTATTTT. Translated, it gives CASSYSPDTQYF.

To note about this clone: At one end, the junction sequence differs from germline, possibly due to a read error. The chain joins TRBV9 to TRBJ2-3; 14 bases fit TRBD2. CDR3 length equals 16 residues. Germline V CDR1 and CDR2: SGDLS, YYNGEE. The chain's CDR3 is CASSTGTSGSRDTQYF. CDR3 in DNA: TGTGCCAGCAGCACAGGGACTAGCGGGAGCAGAGATACGCAGTATTTT.

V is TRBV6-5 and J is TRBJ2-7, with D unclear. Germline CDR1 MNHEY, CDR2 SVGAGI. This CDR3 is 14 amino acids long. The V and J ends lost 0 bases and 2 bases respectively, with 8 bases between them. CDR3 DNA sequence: TGTGCCAGCAGTTACTCGATCGGGCCCTACGAGCAGTACTTC. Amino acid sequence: CASSYSIGPYEQYF.

CDR3 sequence reads: CASKTGEETQYF. CDR3 nucleotide sequence: TGTGCCAGCAAGACTGGTGAGGAGACCCAGTACTTC. J is TRBJ2-5 and V is TRBV28; no reliable D call. The germline V and J ends were trimmed by 7 bases and 5 bases, with 11 bases remaining between them. This CDR3 has 12 amino acids. Germline V CDR1 and CDR2: MDHEN, SYDVKM.

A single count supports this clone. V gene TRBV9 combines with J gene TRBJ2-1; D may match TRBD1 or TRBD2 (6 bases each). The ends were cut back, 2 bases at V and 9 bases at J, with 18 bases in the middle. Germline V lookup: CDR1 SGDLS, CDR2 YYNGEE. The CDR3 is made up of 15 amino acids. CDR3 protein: CASSVTSQGISEQFF. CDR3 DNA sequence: TGTGCCAGCAGCGTTACTAGCCAGGGGATCAGTGAGCAGTTCTTC.

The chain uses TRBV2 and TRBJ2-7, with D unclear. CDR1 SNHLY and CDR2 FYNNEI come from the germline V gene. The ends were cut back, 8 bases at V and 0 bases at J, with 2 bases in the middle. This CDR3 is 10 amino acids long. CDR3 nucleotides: TGTGCCAGCGTCTCCTACGAGCAGTACTTC. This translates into CASVSYEQYF.

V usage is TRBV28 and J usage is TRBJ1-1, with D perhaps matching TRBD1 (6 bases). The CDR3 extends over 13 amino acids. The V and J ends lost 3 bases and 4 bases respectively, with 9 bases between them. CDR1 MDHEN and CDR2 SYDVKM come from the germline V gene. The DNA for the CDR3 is TGTGCCAGCAGTTTTCAGGGGCGCACTGAAGCTTTCTTT. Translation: CASSFQGRTEAFF.

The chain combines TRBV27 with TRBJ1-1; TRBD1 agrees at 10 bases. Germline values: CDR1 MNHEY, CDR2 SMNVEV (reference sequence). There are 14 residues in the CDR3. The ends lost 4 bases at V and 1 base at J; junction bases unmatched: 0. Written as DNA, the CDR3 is TGTGCCAGCAGTTGGACAGGGGGGAACACTGAAGCTTTCTTT. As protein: CASSWTGGNTEAFF.

The CDR3 region is CASSLVNTGELFF. CDR3 coding DNA: TGTGCCAGCAGCTTGGTGAACACCGGGGAGCTGTTTTTT. The chain uses TRBV5-6 and TRBJ2-2; D is ambiguous. The CDR3 covers 13 residues. Per germline, CDR1 SGHDT and CDR2 YYEEEE. The V end was cut by 0 bases, the J end by 1 base, with 1 base between.

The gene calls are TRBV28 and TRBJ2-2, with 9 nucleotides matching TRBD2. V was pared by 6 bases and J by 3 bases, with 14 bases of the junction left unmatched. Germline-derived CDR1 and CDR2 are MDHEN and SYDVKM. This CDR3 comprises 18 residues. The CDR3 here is CASRSTRLSSGDTGELFF. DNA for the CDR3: TGTGCCAGCAGATCTACCCGGTTGTCTAGCGGGGACACCGGGGAGCTGTTTTTT.

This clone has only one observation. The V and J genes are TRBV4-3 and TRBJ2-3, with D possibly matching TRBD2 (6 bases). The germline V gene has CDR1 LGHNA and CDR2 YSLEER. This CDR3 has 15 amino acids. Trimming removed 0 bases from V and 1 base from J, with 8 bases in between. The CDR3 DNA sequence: TGCGCCAGCAGCCAAGATAGCGGACGCACAGATACGCAGTATTTT. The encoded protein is CASSQDSGRTDTQYF.

CDR3 DNA sequence: TGTGCCATCAGTGAGGCACAGGGGGAACTCTACGAGCAGTACTTC. Amino acids: CAISEAQGELYEQYF. The chain is built from TRBV10-3 and TRBJ2-7; TRBD1 matches at 8 bases. Germline-derived CDR1 and CDR2 are ENHRY and SYGVKD. The CDR3 has 15 residues. The trim removed 2 bases at V and 3 bases at J, leaving 6 bases unmatched.

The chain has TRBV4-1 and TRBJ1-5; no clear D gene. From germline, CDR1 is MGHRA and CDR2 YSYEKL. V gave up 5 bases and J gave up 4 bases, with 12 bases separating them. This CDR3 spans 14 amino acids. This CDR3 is CASSYEPRNQPQHF. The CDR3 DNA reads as TGCGCCAGCAGCTACGAACCTAGGAATCAGCCCCAGCATTTT.

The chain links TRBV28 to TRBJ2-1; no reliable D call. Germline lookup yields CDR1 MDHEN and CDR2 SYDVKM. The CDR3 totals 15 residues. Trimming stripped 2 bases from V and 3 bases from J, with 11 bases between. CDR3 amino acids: CASSLVGTGYNEQFF. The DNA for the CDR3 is TGTGCCAGCAGTTTAGTGGGAACGGGCTACAATGAGCAGTTCTTC. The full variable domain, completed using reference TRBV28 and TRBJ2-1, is DVKVTQSSRYLVKRTGEKVFLECVQDMDHENMFWYRQDPGLGLRLIYFSYDVKMKEKGDIPEGYSVSREKKERFSLILESASTNQTSMYLCASSLVGTGYNEQFFGPGTRLTVL.

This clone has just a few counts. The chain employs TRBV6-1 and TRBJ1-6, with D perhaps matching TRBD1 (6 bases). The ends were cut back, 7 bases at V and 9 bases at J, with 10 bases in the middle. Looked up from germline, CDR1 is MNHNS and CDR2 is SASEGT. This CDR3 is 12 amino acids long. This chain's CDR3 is CASIQGSSPLHF. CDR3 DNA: TGTGCCAGCATTCAGGGGAGTTCACCCCTCCACTTT.

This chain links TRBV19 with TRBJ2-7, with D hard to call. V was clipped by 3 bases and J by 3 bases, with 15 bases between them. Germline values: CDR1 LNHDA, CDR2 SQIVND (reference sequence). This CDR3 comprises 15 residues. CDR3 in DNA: TGTGCCAGTAGTATTGCCGGACCCAACGACTACGAGCAGTACTTC. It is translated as CASSIAGPNDYEQYF.

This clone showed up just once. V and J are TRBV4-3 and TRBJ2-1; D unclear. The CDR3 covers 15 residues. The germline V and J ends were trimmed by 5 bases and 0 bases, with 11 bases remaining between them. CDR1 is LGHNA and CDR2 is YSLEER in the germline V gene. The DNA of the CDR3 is TGCGCCAGCAGCGCCGGCCTCAGCTCCTACAATGAGCAGTTCTTC. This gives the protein CASSAGLSSYNEQFF.

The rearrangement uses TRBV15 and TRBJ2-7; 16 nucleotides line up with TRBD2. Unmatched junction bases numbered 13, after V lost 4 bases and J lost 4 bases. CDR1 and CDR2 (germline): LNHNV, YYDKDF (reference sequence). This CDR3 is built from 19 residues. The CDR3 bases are TGTGCCACCAGCACCCTTGAGGGGACTAGCGGGAGGGCCGGGTACGAGCAGTACGTC. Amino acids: CATSTLEGTSGRAGYEQYV.

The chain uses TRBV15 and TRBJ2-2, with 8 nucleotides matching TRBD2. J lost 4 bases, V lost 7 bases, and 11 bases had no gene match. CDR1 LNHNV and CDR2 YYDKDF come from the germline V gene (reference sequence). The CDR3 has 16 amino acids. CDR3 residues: CATTLGRGGSTGELFF. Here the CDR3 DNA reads TGTGCCACCACTCTCGGCCGCGGGGGGTCCACCGGGGAGCTGTTTTTT.

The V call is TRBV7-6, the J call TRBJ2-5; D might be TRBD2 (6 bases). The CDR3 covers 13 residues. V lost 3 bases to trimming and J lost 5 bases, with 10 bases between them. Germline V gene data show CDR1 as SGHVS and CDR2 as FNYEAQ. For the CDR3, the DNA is TGTGCCAGCAGCTTGAGGGAGGTGGAGACCCAGTACTTC. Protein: CASSLREVETQYF.